What follows describes a single T cell receptor (beta chain). This record comes from a study of identical twins. Each CDR3 protein gets one entry after TCRdb re-called the 5' RACE reads with MiXCR. The table records about 530,000 distinct CDR3 sequences, 13% to 15% of them present only once. The same data also went into a second study, on yellow fever vaccine responses in identical twins.

This TCR was recovered from a woman under 30 in good health. Sequenced sample: CD4+ T cells sorted from blood.

The CDR3 coding sequence is TGTGCCAGCAGCCTGGCGGCGGGGACTTTTAATGAGCAGTTCTTC. Amino acid sequence: CASSLAAGTFNEQFF. The gene calls are TRBV7-3 and TRBJ2-1, with D perhaps matching TRBD2 (6 bases). CDR1 is SGHTA, CDR2 FQGTGA, per germline. The CDR3 consists of 15 residues. Trimming removed 5 bases from V and 7 bases from J, with 18 bases in between. The full variable domain, in which reference TRBV7-3 and TRBJ2-1 provide the parts outside the CDR3, is GAGVSQTPSNKVTEKGKYVELRCDPISGHTALYWYRQSLGQGPEFLIYFQGTGAADDSGLPNDRFFAVRPEGSVSTLKIQRTERGDSAVYLCASSLAAGTFNEQFFGPGTRLTVL.